The 10 T cell receptor beta chains listed next were all sequenced from one sample in a study of T-cell memory formation after mild COVID-19. TCRdb re-analysed the 5' RACE reads in MiXCR, keeping a single row per CDR3 protein. The repertoire has tens of thousands of distinct CDR3 sequences, about a sixth of them found once; the top ten carry roughly 30%. The material sequenced was PBMCs or a T cell subset sorted from them (not recorded which). Source of these receptors: an adult woman who had mild COVID-19 (a few samples of this study predate the infection). Cell type and time point are not known.

The chain employs TRBV20-1 and TRBJ2-3; 12 bases fit TRBD2. The CDR3 contains 18 residues. The V segment lost 8 bases and the J segment 0 bases; nucleotides outside the gene matches: 15. Germline V CDR1 and CDR2: DFQATT, SNEGSKA (reference sequence). The CDR3: CSLTSSGRAHLSTDTQYF. In DNA form, the CDR3 reads TGCAGTTTGACTTCTAGCGGGAGGGCCCACCTAAGCACAGATACGCAGTATTTT.

The chain has TRBV24-1 and TRBJ1-1; a weak D match, TRBD1 (5 bases). Germline CDR1 and CDR2: KGHDR and SFDVKD. The ends were cut back, 10 bases at V and 1 base at J, with 12 bases in the middle. The CDR3 is 13 residues long. The CDR3 sequence is CATRDYSNTEAFF. In DNA form, the CDR3 reads TGTGCCACGAGGGACTACTCGAACACTGAAGCTTTCTTT.

This clonotype was seen repeatedly, ten times or more. The V call is TRBV6-5, the J call TRBJ2-5; D call uncertain. Germline CDR1 reads MNHEY; CDR2 reads SVGAGI. The CDR3 spans 16 residues. V dropped 0 bases and J dropped 7 bases, with 18 bases sitting between them. The CDR3 spells CASSYSVGTAMVTQYF. CDR3 in DNA: TGTGCCAGCAGTTACTCGGTGGGCACGGCAATGGTGACCCAGTACTTC.

This clonotype has more than one count but fewer than ten. This rearrangement joins TRBV9 to TRBJ2-7, with 9 bases identical to TRBD1. The J segment lost 4 bases and the V segment lost 2 bases, leaving 10 bases of the junction unmatched. CDR1 SGDLS and CDR2 YYNGEE come from the germline V gene. The CDR3 sequence is 16 residues long. CDR3 region: CASSVGSGQGFYEQYF. Written as DNA, the CDR3 is TGTGCCAGCAGCGTTGGGTCGGGACAGGGTTTTTACGAGCAGTACTTC.

CDR3 protein: CASSQGVGYEQYF. CDR3 nucleotide sequence: TGCGCCAGCAGCCAAGGGGTGGGATACGAGCAGTACTTC. The chain joins TRBV4-1 to TRBJ2-7; D call uncertain. Germline V gene data show CDR1 as MGHRA and CDR2 as YSYEKL. CDR3 length: 13 residues. The germline V and J ends were trimmed by 1 base and 4 bases, with 8 bases remaining between them.

J is TRBJ2-7 and V is TRBV2; 8 bases are shared with TRBD1. J lost 3 bases, V lost 3 bases, and 4 bases had no gene match. Germline CDR1 is SNHLY and CDR2 is FYNNEI. The CDR3 runs 14 residues. CDR3: CASSEGDRYYEQYF. The CDR3, as DNA: TGTGCCAGCAGTGAGGGGGACAGGTACTACGAGCAGTACTTC.

The chain employs TRBV10-2 and TRBJ2-3; perhaps TRBD2 as D (6 bases). V lost 0 bases and J 0 bases, leaving 13 bases between the germline ends. The CDR3 consists of 17 residues. Germline CDR1 and CDR2: WSHSY and SAAADI. CDR3 bases: TGCGCCAGCAGTGAGTCGACTCTAGCGATTAGCACAGATACGCAGTATTTT. Translating it yields CASSESTLAISTDTQYF.

This clonotype was detected a few times. The chain uses TRBV29-1 and TRBJ2-1, with unresolved D. The CDR3 runs 11 residues. Germline lookup yields CDR1 SQVTM and CDR2 ANQGSEA. Trimming pared 5 bases from V and 9 bases from J, leaving 11 bases between. The CDR3 protein is CSVIKLGEQFF. In DNA form, the CDR3 reads TGCAGCGTTATTAAGCTGGGTGAGCAGTTCTTC.

V gene TRBV5-1 combines with J gene TRBJ2-1; maybe TRBD2 (6 bases). Germline V gene data show CDR1 as SGHRS and CDR2 as YFSETQ. V lost 2 bases to trimming and J lost 6 bases, with 15 bases between them. The CDR3 contains 15 residues. The CDR3 loop reads CASSLAGPGFNEQFF. The CDR3 DNA sequence: TGCGCCAGCAGCTTAGCGGGCCCCGGCTTCAATGAGCAGTTCTTC.

This clonotype was seen a handful of times. The chain recombines TRBV7-2 with TRBJ2-2; TRBD2 matches 10 bases. The CDR3 loop spans 20 amino acids. The ends lost 2 bases at V and 0 bases at J; junction bases unmatched: 12. The germline V gene encodes CDR1 SGHTA and CDR2 FQGNSA. CDR3 protein: CASSLTVDVAGGPNTGELFF. The CDR3 nucleotides are TGTGCCAGCAGCTTAACGGTTGACGTAGCGGGAGGACCGAACACCGGGGAGCTGTTTTTT.